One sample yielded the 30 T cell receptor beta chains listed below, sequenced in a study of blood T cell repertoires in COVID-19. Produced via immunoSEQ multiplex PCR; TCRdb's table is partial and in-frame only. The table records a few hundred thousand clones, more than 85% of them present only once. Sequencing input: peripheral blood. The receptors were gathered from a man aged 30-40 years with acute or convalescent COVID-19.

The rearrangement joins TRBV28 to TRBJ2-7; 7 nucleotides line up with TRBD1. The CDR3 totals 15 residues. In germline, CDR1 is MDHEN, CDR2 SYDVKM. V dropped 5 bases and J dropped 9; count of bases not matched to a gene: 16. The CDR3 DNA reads TGTGCCAGCAGTCTAGCAGATCGACAGGGCGCTGGGCAGTACTTC. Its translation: CASSLADRQGAGQYF.

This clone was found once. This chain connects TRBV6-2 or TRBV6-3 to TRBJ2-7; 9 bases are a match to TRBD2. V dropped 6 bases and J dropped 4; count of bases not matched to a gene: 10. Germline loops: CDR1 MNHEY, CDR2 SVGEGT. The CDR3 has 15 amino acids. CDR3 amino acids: CASSRQREARYEQYF. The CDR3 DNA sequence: TGTGCCAGCAGCCGCCAGCGGGAGGCCAGGTACGAGCAGTACTTC.

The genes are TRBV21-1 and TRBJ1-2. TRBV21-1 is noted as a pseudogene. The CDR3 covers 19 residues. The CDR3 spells CASSKGEEGMTRRPYGYTF. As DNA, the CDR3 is TGTGCCAGCAGCAAAGGAGAGGAGGGGATGACACGGAGACCCTATGGCTACACCTTC.

CDR3 protein: CASSPSRNNNSPLHF. DNA for the CDR3: TGTGCCAGCTCACCATCCAGAAATAATAATTCACCCCTCCACTTT. The chain couples TRBV18 to TRBJ1-6; D is undetermined. Germline values: CDR1 KGHSH, CDR2 LQKENI. The germline V and J ends were trimmed by 2 bases and 5 bases, with 10 bases remaining between them. This CDR3 is 15 amino acids long.

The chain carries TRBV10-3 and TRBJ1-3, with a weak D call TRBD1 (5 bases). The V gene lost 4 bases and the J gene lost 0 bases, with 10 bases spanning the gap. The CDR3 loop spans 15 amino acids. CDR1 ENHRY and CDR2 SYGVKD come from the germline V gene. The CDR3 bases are TGTGCCATCAGTGGACAGATCTACTCTGGAAACACCATATATTTT. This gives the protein CAISGQIYSGNTIYF.

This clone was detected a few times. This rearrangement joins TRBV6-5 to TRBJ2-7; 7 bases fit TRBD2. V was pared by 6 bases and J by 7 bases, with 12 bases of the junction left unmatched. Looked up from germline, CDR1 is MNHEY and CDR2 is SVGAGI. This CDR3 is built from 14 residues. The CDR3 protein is CASRKIGGWDEQYF. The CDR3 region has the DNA TGTGCCAGCAGGAAGATCGGGGGGTGGGATGAGCAGTACTTC.

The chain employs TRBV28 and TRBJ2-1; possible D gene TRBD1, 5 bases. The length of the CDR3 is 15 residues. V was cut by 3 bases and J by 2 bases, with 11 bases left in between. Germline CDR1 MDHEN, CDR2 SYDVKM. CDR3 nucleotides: TGTGCCAGCAGTTTCCCCCAGGGCACCTACAATGAGCAGTTCTTC. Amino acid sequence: CASSFPQGTYNEQFF.

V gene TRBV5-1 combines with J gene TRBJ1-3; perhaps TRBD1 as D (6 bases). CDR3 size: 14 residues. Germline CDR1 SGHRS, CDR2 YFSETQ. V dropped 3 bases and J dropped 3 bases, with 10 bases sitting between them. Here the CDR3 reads CASSSQGYGNTIYF. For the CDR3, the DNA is TGCGCCAGCAGCTCGCAGGGGTATGGAAACACCATATATTTT. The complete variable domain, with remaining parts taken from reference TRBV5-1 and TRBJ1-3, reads KAGVTQTPRYLIKTRGQQVTLSCSPISGHRSVSWYQQTPGQGLQFLFEYFSETQRNKGNFPGRFSGRQFSNSRSEMNVSTLELGDSALYLCASSSQGYGNTIYFGEGSWLTVV.

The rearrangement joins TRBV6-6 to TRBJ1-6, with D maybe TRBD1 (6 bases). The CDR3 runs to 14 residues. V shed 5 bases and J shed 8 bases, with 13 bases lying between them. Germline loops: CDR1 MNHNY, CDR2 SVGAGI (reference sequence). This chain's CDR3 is CASSKQGDHSPLHF. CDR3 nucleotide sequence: TGTGCCAGCAGTAAACAGGGAGACCATTCACCCCTCCACTTT.

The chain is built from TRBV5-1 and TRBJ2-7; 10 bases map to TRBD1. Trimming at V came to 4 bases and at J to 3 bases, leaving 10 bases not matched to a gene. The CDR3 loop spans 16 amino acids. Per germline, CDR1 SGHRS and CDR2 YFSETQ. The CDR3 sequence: CASSPPEGDRGYEQYF. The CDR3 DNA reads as TGCGCCAGCAGCCCCCCGGAGGGGGACAGGGGCTACGAGCAGTACTTC.

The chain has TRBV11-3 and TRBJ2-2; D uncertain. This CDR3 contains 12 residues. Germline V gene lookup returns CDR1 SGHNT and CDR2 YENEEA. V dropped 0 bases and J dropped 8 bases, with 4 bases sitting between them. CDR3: CASSLDSGELFF. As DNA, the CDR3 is TGTGCCAGCAGCTTAGATTCGGGGGAGCTGTTTTTT.

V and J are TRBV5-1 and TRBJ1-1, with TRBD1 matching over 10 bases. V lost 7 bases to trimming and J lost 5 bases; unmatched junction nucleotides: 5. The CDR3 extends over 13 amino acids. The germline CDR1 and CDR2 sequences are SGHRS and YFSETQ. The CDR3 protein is CASGGQGRTEAFF. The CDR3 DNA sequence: TGCGCCAGCGGGGGACAGGGGAGGACTGAAGCTTTCTTT. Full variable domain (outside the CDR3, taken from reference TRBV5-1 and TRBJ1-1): KAGVTQTPRYLIKTRGQQVTLSCSPISGHRSVSWYQQTPGQGLQFLFEYFSETQRNKGNFPGRFSGRQFSNSRSEMNVSTLELGDSALYLCASGGQGRTEAFFGQGTRLTVV.

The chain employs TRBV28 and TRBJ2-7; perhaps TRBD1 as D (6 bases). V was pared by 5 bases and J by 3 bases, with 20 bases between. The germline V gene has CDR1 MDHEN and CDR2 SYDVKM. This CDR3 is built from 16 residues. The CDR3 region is CASSPSGTRGIYEQYF. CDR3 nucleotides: TGTGCCAGCAGTCCGTCCGGGACAAGGGGGATCTACGAGCAGTACTTC.

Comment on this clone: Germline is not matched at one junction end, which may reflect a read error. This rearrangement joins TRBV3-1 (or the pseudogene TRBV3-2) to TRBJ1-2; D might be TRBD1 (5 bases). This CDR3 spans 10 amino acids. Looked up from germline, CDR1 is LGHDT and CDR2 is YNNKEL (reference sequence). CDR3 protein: CASSHRQIHF. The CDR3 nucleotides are TGTGCCAGCAGCCATCGACAGATCCACTTC.

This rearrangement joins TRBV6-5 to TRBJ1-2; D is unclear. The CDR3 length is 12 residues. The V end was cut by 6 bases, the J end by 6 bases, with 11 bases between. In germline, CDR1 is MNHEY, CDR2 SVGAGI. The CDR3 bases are TGTGCCAGCAGCCTTTCGGGAAATGGCTACACCTTC. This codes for CASSLSGNGYTF.

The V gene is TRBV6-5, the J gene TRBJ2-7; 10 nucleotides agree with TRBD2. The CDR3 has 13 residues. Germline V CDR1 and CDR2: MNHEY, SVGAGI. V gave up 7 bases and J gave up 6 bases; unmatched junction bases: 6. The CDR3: CASTLERGGEQYF. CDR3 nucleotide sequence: TGTGCCAGCACCCTCGAGCGGGGGGGCGAGCAGTACTTC.

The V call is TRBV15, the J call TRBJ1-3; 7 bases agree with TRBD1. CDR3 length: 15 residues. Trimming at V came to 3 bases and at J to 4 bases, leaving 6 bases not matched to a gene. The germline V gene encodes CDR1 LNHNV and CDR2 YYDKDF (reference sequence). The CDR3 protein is CATSRGPDRGNTIYF. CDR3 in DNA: TGTGCCACCAGCAGGGGACCGGACAGGGGAAACACCATATATTTT. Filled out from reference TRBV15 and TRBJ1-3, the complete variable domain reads DAMVIQNPRYQVTQFGKPVTLSCSQTLNHNVMYWYQQKSSQAPKLLFHYYDKDFNNEADTPDNFQSRRPNTSFCFLDIRSPGLGDTAMYLCATSRGPDRGNTIYFGEGSWLTVV.

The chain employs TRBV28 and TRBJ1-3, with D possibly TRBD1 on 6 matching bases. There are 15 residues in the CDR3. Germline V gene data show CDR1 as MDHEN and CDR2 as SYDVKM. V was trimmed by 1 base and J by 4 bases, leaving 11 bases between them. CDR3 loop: CASSLYGRGGNTIYF. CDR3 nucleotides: TGTGCCAGCAGTTTATATGGCAGGGGCGGAAACACCATATATTTT.

The CDR3, as DNA: TGTGCCAGCAGTTTATCGAGAACCACGGGGGGGATCCTATCCTACGAGCAGTACTTC. Its protein is CASSLSRTTGGILSYEQYF. This chain connects TRBV27 to TRBJ2-7, with 8 bases fitting TRBD2. Germline V gene sequence: CDR1 MNHEY, CDR2 SMNVEV (reference sequence). Trimming took 0 bases from V and 1 from J; bases not matched to a gene: 14. The CDR3 length is 19 residues.

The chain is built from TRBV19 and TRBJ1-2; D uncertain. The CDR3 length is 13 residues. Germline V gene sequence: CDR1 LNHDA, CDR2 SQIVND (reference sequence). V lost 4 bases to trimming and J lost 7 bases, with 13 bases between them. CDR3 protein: CASSNIGFGGYTF. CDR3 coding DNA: TGTGCCAGTAGTAACATCGGGTTTGGTGGCTACACCTTC. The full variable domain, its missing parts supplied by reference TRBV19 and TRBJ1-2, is DGGITQSPKYLFRKEGQNVTLSCEQNLNHDAMYWYRQDPGQGLRLIYYSQIVNDFQKGDIAEGYSVSREKKESFPLTVTSAQKNPTAFYLCASSNIGFGGYTFGSGTRLTVV.

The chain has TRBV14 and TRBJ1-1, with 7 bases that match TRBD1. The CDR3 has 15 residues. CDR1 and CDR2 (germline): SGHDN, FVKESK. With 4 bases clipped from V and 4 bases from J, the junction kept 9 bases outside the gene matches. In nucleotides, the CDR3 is TGTGCCAGCAGCCCTAGCCCAGGGGGGTCCACTGAAGCTTTCTTT. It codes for CASSPSPGGSTEAFF.

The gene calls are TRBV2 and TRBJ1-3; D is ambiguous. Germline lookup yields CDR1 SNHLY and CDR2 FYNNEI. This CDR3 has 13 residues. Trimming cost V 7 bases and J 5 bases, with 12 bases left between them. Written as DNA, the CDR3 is TGTGCCAGCATCCTAGAGGAGAGAAACACCATATATTTT. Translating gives CASILEERNTIYF.

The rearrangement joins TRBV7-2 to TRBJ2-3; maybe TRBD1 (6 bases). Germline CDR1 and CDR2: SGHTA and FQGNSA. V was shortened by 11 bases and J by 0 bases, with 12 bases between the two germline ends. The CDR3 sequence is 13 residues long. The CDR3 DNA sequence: TGTGCCGCAGGACAGCCTAGCACAGATACGCAGTATTTT. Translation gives CAAGQPSTDTQYF.

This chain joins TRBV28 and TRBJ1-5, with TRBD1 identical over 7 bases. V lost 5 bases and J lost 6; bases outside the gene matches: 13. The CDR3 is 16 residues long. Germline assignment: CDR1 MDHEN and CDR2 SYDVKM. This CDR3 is CASSPRQGIGGQPQHF. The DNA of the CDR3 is TGTGCCAGCAGTCCACGACAGGGAATAGGCGGTCAGCCCCAGCATTTT.

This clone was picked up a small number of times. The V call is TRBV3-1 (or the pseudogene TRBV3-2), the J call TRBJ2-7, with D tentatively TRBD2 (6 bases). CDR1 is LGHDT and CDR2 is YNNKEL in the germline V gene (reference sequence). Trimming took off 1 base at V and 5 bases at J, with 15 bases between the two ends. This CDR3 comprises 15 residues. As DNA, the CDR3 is TGTGCCAGCAGCCAAGCAACGGGAGTAACCCACGAGCAGTACTTC. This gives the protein CASSQATGVTHEQYF.

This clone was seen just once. In DNA, the CDR3 is TGTGCCAGCACAATCCACCTATTGAGCGGAGCTTTCTTT. Residues: CASTIHLLSGAFF. The rearrangement links TRBV12-3 or TRBV12-4 to TRBJ1-1; D ambiguous. V lost 7 bases and J lost 10, with 19 bases in between. The CDR3 totals 13 residues.

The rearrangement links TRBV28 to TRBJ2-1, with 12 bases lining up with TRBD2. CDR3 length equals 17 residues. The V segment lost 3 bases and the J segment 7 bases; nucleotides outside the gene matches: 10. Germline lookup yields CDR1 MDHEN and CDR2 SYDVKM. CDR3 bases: TGTGCCAGCAGTTTGGCTAGCGGGAGGGCCAGTGGGAATGAGCAGTTCTTC. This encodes CASSLASGRASGNEQFF.

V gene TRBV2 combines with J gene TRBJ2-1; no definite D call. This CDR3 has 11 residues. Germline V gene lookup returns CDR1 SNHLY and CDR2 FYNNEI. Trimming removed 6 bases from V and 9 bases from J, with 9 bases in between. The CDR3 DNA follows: TGTGCCAGCAGGAGCGCGCCTGAGCAGTTCTTC. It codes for CASRSAPEQFF.

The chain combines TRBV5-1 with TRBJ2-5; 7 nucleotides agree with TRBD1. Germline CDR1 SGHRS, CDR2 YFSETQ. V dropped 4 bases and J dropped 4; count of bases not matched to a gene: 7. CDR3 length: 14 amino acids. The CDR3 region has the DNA TGCGCCAGCAGCCCGACAGGGAGAGGAGAGACCCAGTACTTC. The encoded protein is CASSPTGRGETQYF.

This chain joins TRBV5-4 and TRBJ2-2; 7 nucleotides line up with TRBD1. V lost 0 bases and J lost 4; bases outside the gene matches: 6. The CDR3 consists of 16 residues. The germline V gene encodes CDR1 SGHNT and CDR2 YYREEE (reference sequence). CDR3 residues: CASSLGRQGSTGELFF. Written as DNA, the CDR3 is TGTGCCAGCAGCTTGGGTAGACAGGGTAGCACCGGGGAGCTGTTTTTT.